The text below deals with one T cell receptor beta chain. The CDR3 is 15 residues long. Germline V gene data show CDR1 as LGHDT and CDR2 as YNNKEL (reference sequence). Trimming left V 4 bases short and J 1 base short, with 14 bases between. The data are from a study of blood T cell repertoires in COVID-19. Background on the study: PBMCs, B-cell-depleted T cells, or T cells provided the cDNA or gDNA that made up the material.

The table came from immunoSEQ multiplex PCR; TCRdb's copy has only in-frame clones and leaves some out. The sample has some 200,000 clones, 70% to 90% seen once. Participants were aged about 18 to 95 years, lived in about two dozen US areas, and enrolled virtually. The sequencing sample was made of PBMCs or T cells enriched from blood (not recorded which). The chain recombines TRBV3-1 (or the pseudogene TRBV3-2) with TRBJ2-7; tentatively, D is TRBD1 (5 bases). This sequence originates from a woman between 18 and 29 years old who had recovered from COVID-19. The CDR3 is CASSPSTATSYEQYF. The CDR3 DNA reads TGTGCCAGCAGCCCCTCGACAGCCACGTCCTACGAGCAGTACTTC.